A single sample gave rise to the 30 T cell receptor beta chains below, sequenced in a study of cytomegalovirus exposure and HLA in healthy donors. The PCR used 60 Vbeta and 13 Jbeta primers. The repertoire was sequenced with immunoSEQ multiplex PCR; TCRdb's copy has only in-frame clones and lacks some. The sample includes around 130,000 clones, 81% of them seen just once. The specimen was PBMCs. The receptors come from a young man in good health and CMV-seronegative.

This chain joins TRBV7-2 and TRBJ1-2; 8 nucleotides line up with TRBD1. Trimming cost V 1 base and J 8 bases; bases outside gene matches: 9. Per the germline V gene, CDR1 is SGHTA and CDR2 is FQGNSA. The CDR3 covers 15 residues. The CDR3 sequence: CASSLEVTGVAGYTF. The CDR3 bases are TGTGCCAGCAGCTTAGAGGTGACAGGGGTCGCCGGCTACACCTTC.

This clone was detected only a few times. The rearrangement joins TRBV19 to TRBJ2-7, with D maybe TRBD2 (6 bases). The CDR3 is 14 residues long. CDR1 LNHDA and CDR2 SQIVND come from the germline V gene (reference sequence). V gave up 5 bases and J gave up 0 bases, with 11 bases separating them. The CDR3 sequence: CASSLGTYSYEQYF. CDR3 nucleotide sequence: TGTGCCAGTAGTCTGGGGACTTACTCCTACGAGCAGTACTTC.

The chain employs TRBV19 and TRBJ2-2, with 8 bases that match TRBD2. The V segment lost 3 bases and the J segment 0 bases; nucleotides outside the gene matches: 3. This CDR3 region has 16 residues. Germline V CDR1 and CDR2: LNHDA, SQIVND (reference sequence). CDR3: CASSIAGGANTGELFF. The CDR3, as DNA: TGTGCCAGTAGTATCGCCGGGGGGGCGAACACCGGGGAGCTGTTTTTT.

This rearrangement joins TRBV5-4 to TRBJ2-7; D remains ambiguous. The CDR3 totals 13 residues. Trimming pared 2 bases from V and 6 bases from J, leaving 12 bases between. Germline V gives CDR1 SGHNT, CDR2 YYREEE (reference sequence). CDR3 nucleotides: TGTGCCAGCAGCTTCGTCAAGAGCTTCGAGCAGTACTTC. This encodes CASSFVKSFEQYF.

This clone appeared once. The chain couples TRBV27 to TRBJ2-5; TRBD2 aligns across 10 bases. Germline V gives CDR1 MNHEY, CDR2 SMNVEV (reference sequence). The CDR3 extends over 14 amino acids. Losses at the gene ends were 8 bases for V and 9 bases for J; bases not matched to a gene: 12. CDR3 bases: TGTGCCAGCCTCCCAAGCGGGGGGGCGGCGGCCCAGTACTTC. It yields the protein CASLPSGGAAAQYF.

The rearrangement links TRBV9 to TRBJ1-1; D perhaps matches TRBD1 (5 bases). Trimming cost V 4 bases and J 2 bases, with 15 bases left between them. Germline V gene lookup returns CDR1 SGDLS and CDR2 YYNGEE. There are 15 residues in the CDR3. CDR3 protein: CASSSGHTANTEAFF. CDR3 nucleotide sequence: TGTGCCAGCAGCTCCGGACATACCGCAAACACTGAAGCTTTCTTT. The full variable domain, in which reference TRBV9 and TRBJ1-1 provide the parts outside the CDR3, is DSGVTQTPKHLITATGQRVTLRCSPRSGDLSVYWYQQSLDQGLQFLIQYYNGEERAKGNILERFSAQQFPDLHSELNLSSLELGDSALYFCASSSGHTANTEAFFGQGTRLTVV.

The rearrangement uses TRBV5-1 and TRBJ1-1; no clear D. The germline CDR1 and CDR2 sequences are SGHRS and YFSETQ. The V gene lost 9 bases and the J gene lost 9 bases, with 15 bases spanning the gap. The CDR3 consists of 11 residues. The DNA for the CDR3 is TGCGCCACTACCGTCGGGAGGCAAGCTTTCTTT. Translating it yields CATTVGRQAFF.

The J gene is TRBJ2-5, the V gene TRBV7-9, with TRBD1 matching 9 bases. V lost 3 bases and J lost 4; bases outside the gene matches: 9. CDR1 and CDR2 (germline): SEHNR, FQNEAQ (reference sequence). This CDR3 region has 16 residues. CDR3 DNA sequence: TGTGCCAGCAGCTTGGACAGGGGAGCGATGAGAGAGACCCAGTACTTC. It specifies CASSLDRGAMRETQYF.

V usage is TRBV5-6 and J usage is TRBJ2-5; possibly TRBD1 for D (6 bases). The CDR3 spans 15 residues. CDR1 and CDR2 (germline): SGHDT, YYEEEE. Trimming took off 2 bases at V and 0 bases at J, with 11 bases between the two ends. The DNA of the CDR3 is TGTGCCAGCAGCTTAGGACAGTTGTACCAAGAGACCCAGTACTTC. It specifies CASSLGQLYQETQYF.

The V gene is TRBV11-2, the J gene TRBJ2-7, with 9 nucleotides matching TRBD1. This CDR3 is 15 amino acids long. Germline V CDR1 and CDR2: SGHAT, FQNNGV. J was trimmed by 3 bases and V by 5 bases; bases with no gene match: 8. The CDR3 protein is CASSNGTGPNYEQYF. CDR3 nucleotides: TGTGCCAGCAGCAACGGGACAGGGCCTAACTACGAGCAGTACTTC.

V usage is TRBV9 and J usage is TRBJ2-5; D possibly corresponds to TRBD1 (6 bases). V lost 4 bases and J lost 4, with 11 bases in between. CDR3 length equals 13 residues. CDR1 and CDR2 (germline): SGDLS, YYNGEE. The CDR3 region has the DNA TGTGCCAGCAGCTTAGACAGGTCAGAGACCCAGTACTTC. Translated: CASSLDRSETQYF.

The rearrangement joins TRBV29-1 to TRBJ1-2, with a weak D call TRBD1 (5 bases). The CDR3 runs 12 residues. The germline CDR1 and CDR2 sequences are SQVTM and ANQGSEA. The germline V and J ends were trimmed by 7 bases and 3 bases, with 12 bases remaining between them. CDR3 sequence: CSDAGRDYGYTF. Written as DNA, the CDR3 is TGCAGCGACGCCGGCAGGGACTATGGCTACACCTTC.

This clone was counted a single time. The CDR3 region is CASSLSEQAYQPQHF. Written as DNA, the CDR3 is TGTGCCAGCAGCTTATCCGAGCAGGCATATCAGCCCCAGCATTTT. The chain carries TRBV7-2 and TRBJ1-5; D is unclear. There are 15 residues in the CDR3. Trimming removed 2 bases from V and 5 bases from J, with 13 bases in between. Germline V gene data show CDR1 as SGHTA and CDR2 as FQGNSA.

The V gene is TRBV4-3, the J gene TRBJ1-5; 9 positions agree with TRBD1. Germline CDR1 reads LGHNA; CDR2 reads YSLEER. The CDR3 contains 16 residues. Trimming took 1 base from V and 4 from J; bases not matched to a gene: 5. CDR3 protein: CASSQGTGATNQPQHF. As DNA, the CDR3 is TGCGCCAGCAGCCAAGGGACAGGGGCGACGAATCAGCCCCAGCATTTT.

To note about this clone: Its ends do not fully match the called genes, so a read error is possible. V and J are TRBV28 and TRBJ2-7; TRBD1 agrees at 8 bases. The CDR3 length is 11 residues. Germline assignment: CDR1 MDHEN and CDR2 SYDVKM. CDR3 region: CASSGQGERNF. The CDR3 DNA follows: TGTGCCAGCAGCGGACAGGGAGAAAGAAACTTC. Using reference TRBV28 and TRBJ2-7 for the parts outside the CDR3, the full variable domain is DVKVTQSSRYLVKRTGEKVFLECVQDMDHENMFWYRQDPGLGLRLIYFSYDVKMKEKGDIPEGYSVSREKKERFSLILESASTNQTSMYLCASSGQGERNFGPGTRLTVT.

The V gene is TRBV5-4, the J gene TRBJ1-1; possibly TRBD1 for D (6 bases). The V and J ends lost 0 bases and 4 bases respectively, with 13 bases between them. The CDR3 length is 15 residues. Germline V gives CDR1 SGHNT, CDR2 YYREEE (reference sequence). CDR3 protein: CASSLAGKQGTEAFF. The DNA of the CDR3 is TGTGCCAGCAGCTTGGCGGGGAAACAGGGCACTGAAGCTTTCTTT.

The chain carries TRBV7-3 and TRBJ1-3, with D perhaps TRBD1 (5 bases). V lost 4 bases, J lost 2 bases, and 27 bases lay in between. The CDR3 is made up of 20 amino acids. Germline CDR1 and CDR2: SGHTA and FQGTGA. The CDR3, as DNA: TGTGCCAGCAGCTCAATCCCGGGTGGGCAGGGCAATAATGCTGGAAACACCATATATTTT. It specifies CASSSIPGGQGNNAGNTIYF.

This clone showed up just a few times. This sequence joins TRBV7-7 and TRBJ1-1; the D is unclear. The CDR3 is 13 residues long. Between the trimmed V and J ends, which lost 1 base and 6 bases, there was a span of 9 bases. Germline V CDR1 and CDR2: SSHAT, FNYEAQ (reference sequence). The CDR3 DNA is TGTGCCAGCAGCTTAGATGGAGGCTCTGAAGCTTTCTTT. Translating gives CASSLDGGSEAFF.

The CDR3 region has the DNA TGCGCCAGCAGCTTGAGCGGAGATAGCAATCAGCCCCAGCATTTT. Its translation is CASSLSGDSNQPQHF. The chain joins TRBV5-1 to TRBJ1-5, with D uncertain. Trimming removed 1 base from V and 0 bases from J, with 8 bases in between. The germline V gene has CDR1 SGHRS and CDR2 YFSETQ. The CDR3 covers 15 residues.

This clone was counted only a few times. This CDR3 is CASTSSDRNMNTEAFF. CDR3 DNA: TGTGCCAGCACCTCTTCGGACAGAAACATGAACACTGAAGCTTTCTTT. This rearrangement joins TRBV28 to TRBJ1-1; TRBD1 might be the D (6 bases). The CDR3 covers 16 residues. V gave up 7 bases and J gave up 0 bases, with 18 bases separating them. CDR1 and CDR2 from the germline V gene are MDHEN and SYDVKM.

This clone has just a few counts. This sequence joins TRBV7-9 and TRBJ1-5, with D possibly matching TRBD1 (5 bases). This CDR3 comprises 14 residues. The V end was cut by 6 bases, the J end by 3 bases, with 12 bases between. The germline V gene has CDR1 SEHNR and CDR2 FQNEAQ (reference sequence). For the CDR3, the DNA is TGTGCCAGCAGTTCGGACAAACTCAATCAGCCCCAGCATTTT. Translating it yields CASSSDKLNQPQHF.

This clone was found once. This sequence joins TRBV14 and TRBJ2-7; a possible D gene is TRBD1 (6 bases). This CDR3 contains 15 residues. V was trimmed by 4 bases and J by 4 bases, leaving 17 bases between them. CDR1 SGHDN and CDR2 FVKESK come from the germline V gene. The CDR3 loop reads CASSRGQPVLYEQYF. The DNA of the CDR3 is TGTGCCAGCAGCCGCGGACAGCCAGTCTTATACGAGCAGTACTTC. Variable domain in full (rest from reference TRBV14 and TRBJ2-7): EAGVTQFPSHSVIEKGQTVTLRCDPISGHDNLYWYRRVMGKEIKFLLHFVKESKQDESGMPNNRFLAERTGGTYSTLKVQPAELEDSGVYFCASSRGQPVLYEQYFGPGTRLTVT.

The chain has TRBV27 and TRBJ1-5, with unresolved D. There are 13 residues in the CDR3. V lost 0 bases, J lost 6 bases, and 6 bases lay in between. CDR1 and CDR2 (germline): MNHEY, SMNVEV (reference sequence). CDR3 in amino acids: CASSLSVGQPQHF. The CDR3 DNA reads TGTGCCAGCAGTTTATCCGTCGGTCAGCCCCAGCATTTT.

DNA for the CDR3: TGTGCCAGCGTTGGAGCTAGCGGGGGGAAAGAGACCCAGTACTTC. Its protein product is CASVGASGGKETQYF. V and J are TRBV28 and TRBJ2-5; 11 positions match TRBD2. Germline trimming cut 8 bases from V and 3 bases from J; bases unmatched to any gene: 8. CDR3 length equals 15 residues. From germline, CDR1 is MDHEN and CDR2 SYDVKM.

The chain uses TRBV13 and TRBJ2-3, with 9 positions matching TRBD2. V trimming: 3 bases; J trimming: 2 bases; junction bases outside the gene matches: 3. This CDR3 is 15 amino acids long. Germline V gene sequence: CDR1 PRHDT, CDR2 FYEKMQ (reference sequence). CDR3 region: CASSLTSGNTDTQYF. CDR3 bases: TGTGCCAGCAGCTTGACTAGCGGAAACACAGATACGCAGTATTTT.

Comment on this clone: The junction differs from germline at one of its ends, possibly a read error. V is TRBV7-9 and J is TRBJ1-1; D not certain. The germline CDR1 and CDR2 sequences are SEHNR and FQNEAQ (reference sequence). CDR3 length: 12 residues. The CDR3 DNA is TGTTCCAGCACCCCAGGGAACACTGAAGCTTTCTTT. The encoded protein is CSSTPGNTEAFF. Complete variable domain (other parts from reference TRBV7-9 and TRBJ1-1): DTGVSQNPRHKITKRGQNVTFRCDPISEHNRLYWYRQTLGQGPEFLTYFQNEAQLEKSRLLSDRFSAERPKGSFSTLEIQRTEQGDSAMYLCSSTPGNTEAFFGQGTRLTVV.

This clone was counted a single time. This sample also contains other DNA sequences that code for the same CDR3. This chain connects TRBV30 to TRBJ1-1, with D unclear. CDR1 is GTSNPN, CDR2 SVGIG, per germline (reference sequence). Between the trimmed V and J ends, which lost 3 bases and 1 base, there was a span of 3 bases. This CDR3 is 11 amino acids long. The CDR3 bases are TGTGCCTGGAGCCGGAACACTGAAGCTTTCTTT. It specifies CAWSRNTEAFF.

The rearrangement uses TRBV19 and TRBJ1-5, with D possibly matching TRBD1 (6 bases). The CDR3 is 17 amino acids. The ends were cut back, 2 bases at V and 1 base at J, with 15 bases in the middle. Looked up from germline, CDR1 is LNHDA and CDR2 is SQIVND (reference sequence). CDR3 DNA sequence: TGTGCCAGTAGTATATCGGGGGGCCTCGGGAGCAATCAGCCCCAGCATTTT. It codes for CASSISGGLGSNQPQHF.

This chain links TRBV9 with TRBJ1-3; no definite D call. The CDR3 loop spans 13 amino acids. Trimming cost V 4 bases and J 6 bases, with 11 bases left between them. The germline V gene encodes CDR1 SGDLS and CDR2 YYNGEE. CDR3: CASSPRVENTIYF. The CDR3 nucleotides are TGTGCCAGCAGCCCCCGAGTTGAAAACACCATATATTTT.

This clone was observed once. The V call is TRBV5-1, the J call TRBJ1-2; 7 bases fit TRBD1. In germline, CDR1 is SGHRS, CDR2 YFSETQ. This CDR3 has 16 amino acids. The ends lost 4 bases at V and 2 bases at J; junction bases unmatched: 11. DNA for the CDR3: TGCGCCAGCAGCACAAGGACAGGCGTAAGCAACTATGGCTACACCTTC. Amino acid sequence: CASSTRTGVSNYGYTF.